This is a list of T cell receptor beta chains from one sample in a study of neurological immune-mediated disorders. Each CDR3 protein gets one entry after TCRdb re-called the 5' RACE reads with MiXCR. The data hold about 52,000 distinct CDR3 sequences, with 3% to 4.5% observed a single time. The material sequenced was PBMCs. The receptors shown here come from a man aged 60 to 75 with multiple sclerosis. Both conserved end residues are part of each CDR3. D genes are given only for firm matches. The size field reads once, few, many, or a class for an expanded clone.

D: -; size: many; J: TRBJ1-1; V: TRBV5-8; DNA: TGTGCCAGCATTCAGGGCAGCTACACTGAAGCTTTCTTT; CDR3: CASIQGSYTEAFF
D: TRBD1; size: many; J: TRBJ1-4; V: TRBV5-1; DNA: TGCGCCAGCAGACCCTGGACAGGGGTTGAAAAACTGTTTTTT; CDR3: CASRPWTGVEKLFF
D: -; size: many; J: TRBJ2-2; V: TRBV12-3/TRBV12-4; DNA: TGTGCCAGCAGTCCGGGACCCAGCGGGGAGCTGTTTTTT; CDR3: CASSPGPSGELFF
D: -; size: many; J: TRBJ1-1; V: TRBV7-9; DNA: TGTGCCAGCAGCTTATACACTGAAGCTTTCTTT; CDR3: CASSLYTEAFF
D: -; size: many; J: TRBJ2-1; V: TRBV29-1; DNA: TGCAGCGGGGCCCCTCTGAGCTCCTACAATGAGCAGTTCTTC; CDR3: CSGAPLSSYNEQFF
D: -; size: many; J: TRBJ1-2; V: TRBV5-1; DNA: TGCGCCAGCAGCTTGGGGCAGGAGCAGGATGGCTACACCTTC; CDR3: CASSLGQEQDGYTF
D: TRBD1; size: many; J: TRBJ2-3; V: TRBV12-5; DNA: TGTGCTAGTGGTTTGGAACAGGGGTATACGCAGTATTTT; CDR3: CASGLEQGYTQYF
D: TRBD1; size: many; J: TRBJ2-7; V: TRBV20-1; DNA: TGCAGTGCAACTCAGGGACAGGGGGTCCGCGGGCAGTACTTC; CDR3: CSATQGQGVRGQYF
D: -; size: many; J: TRBJ1-1; V: TRBV20-1; DNA: TGCAGTGAGTGGAGGAACACTGAAGCTTTCTTT; CDR3: CSEWRNTEAFF
D: TRBD2; size: many; J: TRBJ2-3; V: TRBV20-1; DNA: TGCAGTGCTAGTCAGACTAGCGGGTGGGAAGCAGATACGCAGTATTTT; CDR3: CSASQTSGWEADTQYF
D: -; size: many; J: TRBJ1-1; V: TRBV3-1; DNA: TGTGCCAGCAGCCAAGAACCAGGGGTCTCAACTGAAGCTTTCTTT; CDR3: CASSQEPGVSTEAFF
D: -; size: many; J: TRBJ2-2; V: TRBV7-8; DNA: TGTGCCAGCAGCTTGTTCAGCCGGAACACCGGGGAGCTGTTTTTT; CDR3: CASSLFSRNTGELFF
D: TRBD1; size: many; J: TRBJ1-3; V: TRBV20-1; DNA: TGCAGTGCTCGCGGACAGGGACAAGGAAACACCATATATTTT; CDR3: CSARGQGQGNTIYF
D: -; size: many; J: TRBJ2-1; V: TRBV5-1; DNA: TGCGCCAGCAGCTTCGACGGCCTTCCGAACAATGAGCAGTTCTTC; CDR3: CASSFDGLPNNEQFF
D: -; size: many; J: TRBJ2-1; V: TRBV20-1; DNA: TGCAGTGCAGAACATGGACTAACACCCGATGAGCAGTTCTTC; CDR3: CSAEHGLTPDEQFF
D: TRBD1; size: few; J: TRBJ1-5; V: TRBV30; DNA: TGTGCCTGCCAGGGGGATGGGGTTCAGCCCCAGCATTTT; CDR3: CACQGDGVQPQHF
D: TRBD2; size: few; J: TRBJ2-7; V: TRBV7-2; DNA: TGTGCCAGCAGCTCCTGGACTAGCGGTACCTACGAGCAGTACTTC; CDR3: CASSSWTSGTYEQYF
D: -; size: many; J: TRBJ2-7; V: TRBV19; DNA: TGTGCCAGCTCGGGACCCACCCCCCTTAAGCAGTACTTC; CDR3: CASSGPTPLKQYF
D: TRBD2; size: many; J: TRBJ2-1; V: TRBV5-1; DNA: TGCGCCAGCAGCATGACTAGCGGGGACCGAAATGAGCAGTTCTTC; CDR3: CASSMTSGDRNEQFF
D: TRBD2; size: many; J: TRBJ2-7; V: TRBV20-1; DNA: TGCAGTGCTACAGGGTTCTCATGGACTAGCGAGCAGTACTTC; CDR3: CSATGFSWTSEQYF
D: TRBD1; size: many; J: TRBJ2-7; V: TRBV5-1; DNA: TGCGCCAGCAGCGGGACAGGGGTGTCCTACGAGCAGTACTTC; CDR3: CASSGTGVSYEQYF
D: -; size: many; J: TRBJ1-3; V: TRBV15; DNA: TGTGCCACCAGCAGAGACAGCCGCCGCTCTGGAAACACCATATATTTT; CDR3: CATSRDSRRSGNTIYF
D: -; size: many; J: TRBJ1-6; V: TRBV19; DNA: TGTGCCACCAAGAGTGGGGTTTCTTCACCCCTCCACTTT; CDR3: CATKSGVSSPLHF
D: -; size: many; J: TRBJ2-3; V: TRBV12-3/TRBV12-4; DNA: TGTGCCAGCAGTTTACGGGGTAGCACAGATACGCAGTATTTT; CDR3: CASSLRGSTDTQYF
D: -; size: few; J: TRBJ1-1; V: TRBV12-3/TRBV12-4; DNA: TGTGCCAGCAGCCTAGGGGGGGAAGCTGAAGCTTTCTTT; CDR3: CASSLGGEAEAFF
D: -; size: many; J: TRBJ1-1; V: TRBV5-1; DNA: TGCGCCAGCAGCTTAGATCCTGGAGGGGGTCGCACTGAAGCTTTCTTT; CDR3: CASSLDPGGGRTEAFF
D: -; size: many; J: TRBJ1-3; V: TRBV3-1; DNA: TGTGCCAGCAGCCCGGGACCGTTCTCTGGAAACACCATATATTTT; CDR3: CASSPGPFSGNTIYF
D: TRBD2; size: few; J: TRBJ2-1; V: TRBV20-1; DNA: TGCAGCCTTACTAGCGGCACCTACAATGAGCAGTTCTTC; CDR3: CSLTSGTYNEQFF
D: -; size: many; J: TRBJ1-2; V: TRBV30; DNA: TGTGCCTGGGGGGGGCCTAACTATGGCTACACCTTC; CDR3: CAWGGPNYGYTF
D: TRBD2; size: many; J: TRBJ2-7; V: TRBV20-1; DNA: TGCAGTGCTAAGAGACTAGCGGGAACCTACGAGCAGTACTTC; CDR3: CSAKRLAGTYEQYF
D: -; size: many; J: TRBJ1-6; V: TRBV12-3/TRBV12-4; DNA: TGTGCCAGCAGTACGGGGACTACTCAGGATTCACCCCTCCACTTT; CDR3: CASSTGTTQDSPLHF
D: -; size: many; J: TRBJ2-1; V: TRBV5-1; DNA: TGCGCCAGCAGCCCCGGACTGGGGCGGGGTGAGCAGTTCTTC; CDR3: CASSPGLGRGEQFF
D: -; size: many; J: TRBJ2-1; V: TRBV6-1; DNA: TGTGCCAGCAGTGAACTCCGCTTGGAGCAGTTCTTC; CDR3: CASSELRLEQFF